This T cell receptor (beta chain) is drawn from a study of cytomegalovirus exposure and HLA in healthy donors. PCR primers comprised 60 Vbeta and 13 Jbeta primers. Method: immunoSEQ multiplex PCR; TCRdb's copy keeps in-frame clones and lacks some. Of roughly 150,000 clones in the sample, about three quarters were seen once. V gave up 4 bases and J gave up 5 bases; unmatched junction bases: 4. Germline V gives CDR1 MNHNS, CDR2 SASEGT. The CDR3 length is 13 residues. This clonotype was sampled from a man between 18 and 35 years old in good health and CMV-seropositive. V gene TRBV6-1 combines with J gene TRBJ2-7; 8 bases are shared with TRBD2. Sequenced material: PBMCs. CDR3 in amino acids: CASSVRTSHEQYV. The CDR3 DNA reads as TGTGCCAGCAGTGTCCGGACTAGCCACGAGCAGTACGTC.